These T cell receptor beta chains were read from a single sample in a study of blood T cell repertoires in COVID-19. The data were produced by immunoSEQ multiplex PCR, yet TCRdb's version contains in-frame clones alone and is incomplete. The sample lists over 150,000 clones, about 86% seen once, with around 8.6% in the top ten. What was sequenced was peripheral blood. The receptor source for this set is a man aged 50-59 years with active or convalescent COVID-19. Both conserved end residues are trimmed from each CDR3. The order of the fields is J gene, V gene, CDR3 protein.

>TRBJ2-7|TRBV7-6
ASSLGQYAAYEQY
>TRBJ1-6|TRBV19
ASKEVPSYNSPLH
>TRBJ2-1|TRBV12-3/TRBV12-4
ATGGGLFEQF
>TRBJ2-5|TRBV4-1
ASSQPGLKGGTQY
>TRBJ1-1|TRBV3-1/TRBV3-2
ASSSSPAEAF
>TRBJ1-5|TRBV19
ASSPTPQTQPQH
>TRBJ2-1|TRBV6-5
ANTDRISYNEQF
>TRBJ2-2|TRBV7-3
ASSSGHILAENTGELF
>TRBJ2-1|TRBV29-1
SVNTPGTSGRWRVAHNEQF
>TRBJ1-2|TRBV2
ASSGQGSEGYT
>TRBJ1-2|TRBV11-3
ASSLGQGAGVGYT
>TRBJ2-5|TRBV24-1
ATSDLPGQGGETQY
>TRBJ1-5|TRBV19
ASSMTKNNQPQH
>TRBJ1-4|TRBV30
AADPGIKLF
>TRBJ1-5|TRBV2
ASSNPPGQGAFSNQPQH
>TRBJ2-7|TRBV5-6
ASSFWQGKQY
>TRBJ1-1|TRBV18
ASSPRDRVIPEAF
>TRBJ1-3|TRBV2
ASWRDEGTGPFSGNTIY
>TRBJ2-7|TRBV10-3
AIRIGLASYEQY
>TRBJ2-2|TRBV5-4
ASSSPGEGDTGELF
>TRBJ2-2|TRBV18
ASSLDQGDGELF
>TRBJ2-5|TRBV4-2
ASSQEGSGSQETQY
>TRBJ1-3|TRBV11-2
ASSISSGNTIY
>TRBJ2-7|TRBV11-2
ASSLVGGGYEQY
>TRBJ1-2|TRBV5-1
ASSLVAGQYSGYT
>TRBJ1-5|TRBV25-1
ASSDKLTEPQH
>TRBJ1-6|TRBV6-1
ASSEQELVPLH
>TRBJ2-5|TRBV6-5
ASRAGGVETQY
>TRBJ1-2|TRBV5-6
ASSKRGSDGYT
>TRBJ2-2|TRBV12-5
ASGRNTGELF
>TRBJ2-1|TRBV15
ATSMRTSGINEQF
>TRBJ1-1|TRBV29-1
SVDRQGNTEAF
>TRBJ2-1|TRBV7-6
ASSQTNKAEQF
>TRBJ1-2|TRBV19
ASMGQYYGYT
>TRBJ2-1|TRBV28
ASSSHITGSGEQF
>TRBJ1-2|TRBV4-1
ASSQDESRGYGYT
>TRBJ2-7|TRBV5-1
ASSLGLAGYSYEQY
>TRBJ1-4|TRBV6-1
ASSEWEGPINEKLF
>TRBJ1-2|TRBV6-2/TRBV6-3
ASSYFSRFYGYT
>TRBJ2-3|TRBV5-1
ASSLAAGGVSDTQY
>TRBJ2-5|TRBV5-1
ASSLGTSGQETQY
>TRBJ2-3|TRBV28
AHVRSGSSTDTQY
>TRBJ1-2|TRBV19
ASGPSSAGNYGYT
>TRBJ2-2|TRBV7-9
ASSLGRFGGGADTGELF
>TRBJ1-2|TRBV6-6
ASSSQGGYT
>TRBJ2-5|TRBV2
ASSSSGLAQETQY
>TRBJ2-3|TRBV4-3
ASSQERWRSDTQY
>TRBJ1-2|TRBV29-1
SVDIGYT
>TRBJ1-1|TRBV29-1
SVVGGQGIEDTEAF
>TRBJ1-4|TRBV2
ASSEAGQKNEKLF
>TRBJ1-1|TRBV6-1
ASSVGQGIMNTEAF
>TRBJ2-1|TRBV9
ASTGASLINNEQF
>TRBJ1-5|TRBV3-1/TRBV3-2
ASSQAGRMNQPQH
>TRBJ1-1|TRBV6-6
ASSYGGGGGTEAF
>TRBJ1-2|TRBV19
ASSISSVDAGYT
>TRBJ2-4|TRBV4-2
ASSQPPGTSGANIQY
>TRBJ2-7|TRBV14
ASSQGSFSYEQY
>TRBJ1-1|TRBV18
ASSPTGDADTEAF
>TRBJ1-2|TRBV20-1
SAKSGYGYT
>TRBJ2-3|TRBV7-3
ASSLERVQY